These T cell receptor beta chains were read from a single sample in a study. From the 5' RACE reads, TCRdb called clonotypes with MiXCR, one entry per CDR3 protein. Among fewer than 75,000 distinct CDR3 sequences, roughly 28% were seen once, and the ten largest hold around 2%. The sequenced material came from tumor-infiltrating Tregs sorted from the breast tumor. The receptors shown here come from a female donor with breast cancer. CDR3s include the opening cysteine and the closing phenylalanine or tryptophan. The D gene is left open where the match is weak. For some rows the clone size is stated as once, few or many, or as a class when expanded; others skip it.

clone size	V gene	D gene	J gene	CDR3 DNA	CDR3 protein
many	TRBV18	.	TRBJ1-1	TGTGCCAGCTCACCACCGTACTACACTGAAGCTTTCTTT	CASSPPYYTEAFF
many	TRBV7-3	TRBD2	TRBJ2-2	TGTGCCAGCAGCGAAAGGGCGGGAGGGCCCACCGGGGAGCTGTTTTTT	CASSERAGGPTGELFF
many	TRBV20-1	.	TRBJ2-7	TGCAGTGCTGGACGGACAGCCAAAACCTACGAGCAGTACTTC	CSAGRTAKTYEQYF
.	TRBV30	.	TRBJ1-6	TGTGCCTGGAATCCGGGGGCGAATTCACCCCTCCACTTT	CAWNPGANSPLHF
medium-sized	TRBV7-3	.	TRBJ2-1	TGTGCCAGCAGCCTCTCAGAGGGGCCCTACAATGAGCAGTTCTTC	CASSLSEGPYNEQFF
few	TRBV24-1	TRBD1	TRBJ2-1	TGTGCCACCAGTGACCCCGGGACAGGGGGCAATGAGCAGTTCTTC	CATSDPGTGGNEQFF
many	TRBV4-1	.	TRBJ2-7	TGCGCCAGCAGCCAACCTTCCGGCTACGAGCAGTACTTC	CASSQPSGYEQYF
few	TRBV6-6	TRBD1	TRBJ1-5	TGTGCCAGCAGTCTCGACAGGGGTGGACAGCCCCAGCATTTT	CASSLDRGGQPQHF
.	TRBV5-1	.	TRBJ1-3	TGCGCCAGCAGTTCCGACATGAGGGACCCCCTATATTTT	CASSSDMRDPLYF
.	TRBV9	TRBD1	TRBJ1-1	TGTGCCAGCAGCGTAGCTTCCGGACAGGGGGGCACTGAAGCTTTCTTT	CASSVASGQGGTEAFF